The present T cell receptor (beta chain) was sequenced within a study of blood T cell repertoires in COVID-19. Across the whole study: The United States, Italy and Spain were the sources of the acute and convalescent COVID-19 samples.

With 2 bases removed from V and 4 bases from J, the gap between germline ends came to 8 bases. Germline values: CDR1 SGHTA, CDR2 FQGNSA. The CDR3 loop spans 13 amino acids. Clinical history as reported by participants underpinned cohort assignment. Per the study methods: Amplification of reference gene primers was used by the study to estimate nucleated cell counts. Sequencing used immunoSEQ multiplex PCR; TCRdb keeps in-frame clones, though not all of them. V and J calls and clone size are as listed in that table; D and trimming were resolved from the DNA. The data hold about 220,000 clones, with around 90% observed a single time.

V and J are TRBV7-2 and TRBJ1-2; D not resolved. The clonotype originates from a woman in her twenties or thirties who had recovered from COVID-19. Sequenced material: PBMCs or T cells enriched from blood (not recorded which). CDR3 amino acids: CASSLSILYGYTF. CDR3 sequence (DNA): TGTGCCAGCAGCTTATCGATACTCTATGGCTACACCTTC.